This T cell receptor (beta chain) was identified during a study of cytomegalovirus exposure and HLA in healthy donors. The study, taken as a whole, reports: It was in a later analysis that TCR association rates were seen to vary by HLA locus, highest for DRB1 and lowest for HLA-C. Data from an earlier analysis indicated that most TCR beta V segments were productive either about 90% or about 30% of the time. Highly shared variants forming one cluster were likely a sequencing artifact. CMV antigen specificity of a few CMV-associated chains was confirmed in vitro.

Remarks on this clone: Its antigen remains unknown.

The PCR ran on 60 Vbeta and 13 Jbeta primers. Sequenced by immunoSEQ multiplex PCR; TCRdb stores in-frame clones only, minus some. The sample has around 160,000 clones, 60% to 80% seen once. The origin of this receptor is a man aged 18-30 years in good health and CMV-seropositive. Input material: PBMCs.

In nucleotides, the CDR3 is TGTGCCGGCAAAAACGGGGACAATGGACCCCAGCATTTT. Encoded protein: CAGKNGDNGPQHF. The chain uses TRBV6-1 and TRBJ1-5; possibly TRBD1 for D (6 bases). Germline values: CDR1 MNHNS, CDR2 SASEGT. V dropped 11 bases and J dropped 10 bases, with 21 bases sitting between them. CDR3 length: 13 residues.